A single sample is the source of the 10 T cell receptor beta chains below, sequenced in a study of shared clonotypes between healthy human individuals. Assay used: immunoSEQ multiplex PCR; TCRdb lists only in-frame clones, some missing. This sample yields around 300,000 clones, of which about nine tenths are seen a single time; around 15% belongs to the top ten. Sequenced: memory CD8+ T cells sorted from blood. This sample's subset: CD45RO+ cells pooled with CCR7-negative TemRA cells. The receptors were sampled from a young man in good health.

The chain uses TRBV4-3 and TRBJ2-1; D unclear. The CDR3 has 13 residues. Per germline, CDR1 LGHNA and CDR2 YSLEER. V dropped 3 bases and J dropped 10 bases, with 13 bases sitting between them. The CDR3 bases are TGCGCCAGCAGCCAGTTTGGGTATCAGGAGCAGTTCTTC. Protein: CASSQFGYQEQFF.

The chain combines TRBV4-3 with TRBJ1-6; D gene ambiguous. This CDR3 region has 16 residues. V dropped 0 bases and J dropped 0 bases, with 6 bases sitting between them. Looked up from germline, CDR1 is LGHNA and CDR2 is YSLEER. The DNA for the CDR3 is TGCGCCAGCAGCCAAGATCTCTACTCCTATAATTCACCCCTCCACTTT. This codes for CASSQDLYSYNSPLHF.

The gene calls are TRBV7-2 and TRBJ2-7; TRBD2 matches at 9 bases. Per germline, CDR1 SGHTA and CDR2 FQGNSA. After removal of 7 bases from V and 2 bases from J, the junction contained 6 bases not matched to a gene. The CDR3 spans 14 residues. In nucleotides, the CDR3 is TGTGCCAGCACCGAAGCTAGCGGGACCTACGAGCAGTACTTC. This sequence encodes CASTEASGTYEQYF. Based on the CDR3 plus reference TRBV7-2 and TRBJ2-7, the full variable domain is GAGVSQSPSNKVTEKGKDVELRCDPISGHTALYWYRQSLGQGLEFLIYFQGNSAPDKSGLPSDRFSAERTGGSVSTLTIQRTQQEDSAVYLCASTEASGTYEQYFGPGTRLTVT.

This clone was recorded only once. In the same sample, other DNA sequences code for this CDR3. This rearrangement joins TRBV7-8 to TRBJ2-7; tentatively, D is TRBD2 (6 bases). The CDR3 consists of 13 residues. Germline V gene data show CDR1 as SGHVS and CDR2 as FQNEAQ. V lost 5 bases and J lost 3, with 11 bases in between. The DNA for the CDR3 is TGTGCCAGCAGCCTCCGTAGCGGCTACGAGCAGTACTTC. This codes for CASSLRSGYEQYF.

V usage is TRBV7-8 and J usage is TRBJ1-4, with unresolved D. The CDR3 loop spans 13 amino acids. Germline CDR1 and CDR2: SGHVS and FQNEAQ. Trimming shortened V by 6 bases and J by 8 bases, and 13 bases separated the two germline ends. In DNA, the CDR3 is TGTGCCAGCAGAGAGGGCAGAGGGGAAAAACTGTTTTTT. This codes for CASREGRGEKLFF.

The rearrangement joins TRBV27 to TRBJ2-1; possible D gene TRBD2, 6 bases. V gave up 6 bases and J gave up 5 bases, with 14 bases separating them. CDR3 length: 14 residues. The germline V gene encodes CDR1 MNHEY and CDR2 SMNVEV (reference sequence). The CDR3 bases are TGTGCCAGCAGGCACGGGGGAGTAAACAATGAGCAGTTCTTC. Protein: CASRHGGVNNEQFF.

The chain carries TRBV29-1 and TRBJ2-7; 10 bases map to TRBD1. The V gene end was trimmed by 1 base and the J gene end by 1 base; junction bases not matched to a gene: 4. CDR3 length: 15 residues. The germline V gene has CDR1 SQVTM and CDR2 ANQGSEA. The DNA for the CDR3 is TGCAGCGTTGAAGCCTGGGACAGGGGTTCCTACGAGCAGTACTTC. It encodes CSVEAWDRGSYEQYF.

The gene calls are TRBV29-1 and TRBJ2-7; no clear D gene. The CDR3 has 12 amino acids. Germline assignment: CDR1 SQVTM and CDR2 ANQGSEA. Trimming pared 7 bases from V and 6 bases from J, leaving 16 bases between. CDR3 region: CSARWGSSEQYF. Here the CDR3 DNA reads TGCAGCGCCAGGTGGGGAAGTTCCGAGCAGTACTTC.

J is TRBJ2-7 and V is TRBV9; either TRBD1 or TRBD2 may supply D (6 bases each). The germline V and J ends were trimmed by 2 bases and 7 bases, with 16 bases remaining between them. From germline, CDR1 is SGDLS and CDR2 YYNGEE. The CDR3 is 14 residues long. CDR3 sequence reads: CASSVGARGEEQYF. The DNA for the CDR3 is TGTGCCAGCAGCGTTGGAGCGAGGGGGGAAGAGCAGTACTTC. Full variable domain (outside the CDR3, taken from reference TRBV9 and TRBJ2-7): DSGVTQTPKHLITATGQRVTLRCSPRSGDLSVYWYQQSLDQGLQFLIQYYNGEERAKGNILERFSAQQFPDLHSELNLSSLELGDSALYFCASSVGARGEEQYFGPGTRLTVT.

The rearrangement joins TRBV7-9 to TRBJ1-4; 8 bases align to TRBD1. Germline CDR1 reads SEHNR; CDR2 reads FQNEAQ (reference sequence). This CDR3 has 15 amino acids. Trimming removed 2 bases from V and 7 bases from J; junction bases left unmatched: 6. In DNA form, the CDR3 reads TGTGCCAGCAGCTTACCGACAGGGGATAGTGAAAAACTGTTTTTT. It is translated as CASSLPTGDSEKLFF. The full variable domain, in which reference TRBV7-9 and TRBJ1-4 provide the parts outside the CDR3, is DTGVSQNPRHKITKRGQNVTFRCDPISEHNRLYWYRQTLGQGPEFLTYFQNEAQLEKSRLLSDRFSAERPKGSFSTLEIQRTEQGDSAMYLCASSLPTGDSEKLFFGSGTQLSVL.